The sequence of this T cell receptor (beta chain) was determined in a study of shared clonotypes between healthy human individuals. Concerning this clone: This likely stems from a read error, as it lies one base from a far larger clone.

Trimming removed 2 bases at V and 0 bases at J, with 5 bases between. CDR1 and CDR2 from the germline V gene are SGHTA and FQGTGA. The CDR3 is 15 amino acids. The repertoire was sequenced with immunoSEQ multiplex PCR; TCRdb's copy has only in-frame clones and lacks some. In the table there are around 440,000 clones, 75% to 80% of which are singletons. The sample taken for sequencing was PBMCs. V and J are TRBV7-3 and TRBJ2-6, with D hard to call. The TCR originated in a woman in her 40s in good health. Some clones in this sample may be carry-over from other donors' samples. This CDR3 reads CASSLVLSGANVLTF. The DNA for the CDR3 is TGTGCCAGCAGCTTAGTTCTCTCTGGGGCCAACGTCCTGACTTTC.